Presented here are 27 T cell receptor beta chains from one specimen sequenced in a study of T cell changes during pregnancy in multiple sclerosis. TCRdb keeps only in-frame clones here, not all; method: immunoSEQ multiplex PCR. This sample yields approximately 46,000 clones, of which 80% to 90% are seen a single time; under 9.5% belongs to the top ten. The input for sequencing was CD8+ T cells from peripheral blood mononuclear cells, taken in the second trimester of pregnancy. The receptors derive from a female donor with multiple sclerosis, enrolled in a pregnancy study.

The DNA of the CDR3 is TGTGCCAGCAACAGACCCGGGACAGGGAGCACAGATACGCAGTATTTT. Protein sequence: CASNRPGTGSTDTQYF. The chain links TRBV2 to TRBJ2-3; 9 bases line up with TRBD1. The ends lost 7 bases at V and 0 bases at J; junction bases unmatched: 8. Germline V CDR1 and CDR2: SNHLY, FYNNEI. The CDR3 is 16 residues long. The whole variable domain, remainder taken from reference TRBV2 and TRBJ2-3, is EPEVTQTPSHQVTQMGQEVILRCVPISNHLYFYWYRQILGQKVEFLVSFYNNEISEKSEIFDDQFSVERPDGSNFTLKIRSTKLEDSAMYFCASNRPGTGSTDTQYFGPGTRLTVL.

The V call is TRBV19, the J call TRBJ2-5; TRBD1 agrees at 9 bases. With 2 bases clipped from V and 4 bases from J, the junction kept 5 bases outside the gene matches. Germline loops: CDR1 LNHDA, CDR2 SQIVND (reference sequence). This CDR3 is built from 15 residues. The CDR3 sequence: CASSITGGQGETQYF. The CDR3 region has the DNA TGTGCCAGTAGTATAACAGGGGGCCAGGGAGAGACCCAGTACTTC.

The chain joins TRBV27 to TRBJ2-7; 9 nucleotides match TRBD2. Per the germline V gene, CDR1 is MNHEY and CDR2 is SMNVEV (reference sequence). CDR3 length: 16 amino acids. Unmatched junction bases numbered 5, after V lost 0 bases and J lost 2 bases. CDR3 nucleotides: TGTGCCAGCAGTTTATCTGGCGGGGGGGGAGCCTACGAGCAGTACTTC. Amino acids: CASSLSGGGGAYEQYF.

V usage is TRBV27 and J usage is TRBJ2-7, with D uncertain. This CDR3 comprises 16 residues. Between the trimmed V and J ends, which lost 2 bases and 0 bases, there was a span of 14 bases. CDR1 and CDR2 from the germline V gene are MNHEY and SMNVEV (reference sequence). The CDR3 loop is CASSLTLEKISYEQYF. CDR3 nucleotide sequence: TGTGCCAGCAGTTTAACGTTAGAAAAAATCTCCTACGAGCAGTACTTC.

This clone is classed as medium-sized. This chain uses TRBV6-1 with TRBJ1-5; 9 positions agree with TRBD1. V was clipped by 1 base and J by 4 bases; unmatched bases: 5. Germline V gene sequence: CDR1 MNHNS, CDR2 SASEGT. The length of the CDR3 is 16 residues. CDR3 loop: CASSEEGGQGNQPQHF. DNA for the CDR3: TGTGCCAGCAGTGAAGAGGGGGGACAGGGTAATCAGCCCCAGCATTTT.

V usage is TRBV6-4 and J usage is TRBJ2-1; 9 positions match TRBD2. This CDR3 has 14 residues. Germline CDR1 MRHNA, CDR2 SNTAGT. V lost 3 bases and J lost 3; bases outside the gene matches: 0. The CDR3 sequence is CASSEREGYNEQFF. The DNA of the CDR3 is TGTGCCAGCAGTGAGCGGGAGGGCTACAATGAGCAGTTCTTC.

V usage is TRBV19 and J usage is TRBJ1-2; 7 nucleotides align to TRBD1. Trimming took 1 base from V and 9 from J; bases not matched to a gene: 5. Germline CDR1 reads LNHDA; CDR2 reads SQIVND (reference sequence). The CDR3 runs to 13 residues. The CDR3 region is CASSIGQGPSYTF. The CDR3 DNA follows: TGTGCCAGTAGTATAGGACAGGGTCCGAGCTACACCTTC. The full variable domain, rest sourced from reference TRBV19 and TRBJ1-2, is DGGITQSPKYLFRKEGQNVTLSCEQNLNHDAMYWYRQDPGQGLRLIYYSQIVNDFQKGDIAEGYSVSREKKESFPLTVTSAQKNPTAFYLCASSIGQGPSYTFGSGTRLTVV.

The chain carries TRBV28 and TRBJ1-1; D is perhaps TRBD1 (5 bases). Trimming removed 10 bases at V and 5 bases at J, with 23 bases between. There are 15 residues in the CDR3. The germline V gene has CDR1 MDHEN and CDR2 SYDVKM. CDR3 region: CATGGLGEGRTEAFF. In DNA, the CDR3 is TGTGCCACGGGGGGATTGGGGGAAGGGAGAACTGAAGCTTTCTTT.

In this sample, this clone turned up once. This chain connects TRBV6-1 to TRBJ2-7; TRBD1 matches 7 bases. CDR3 length: 14 residues. CDR1 and CDR2 from the germline V gene are MNHNS and SASEGT. V trimming: 10 bases; J trimming: 3 bases; junction bases outside the gene matches: 12. The CDR3 region is CATGETGSHYEQYF. In nucleotides, the CDR3 is TGTGCCACAGGGGAGACAGGGTCCCACTACGAGCAGTACTTC.

This chain links TRBV2 with TRBJ2-7; D is possibly TRBD2 (5 bases). Trimming took off 8 bases at V and 9 bases at J, with 11 bases between the two ends. CDR3 length: 10 amino acids. CDR1 and CDR2 from the germline V gene are SNHLY and FYNNEI. DNA for the CDR3: TGTGCCAGCGGGGAGCTCGGGCAGTACTTC. Residues: CASGELGQYF.

The chain recombines TRBV11-2 with TRBJ2-1; TRBD2 aligns across 12 bases. With V trimmed by 1 base and J by 6 bases, 4 bases remained unmatched. Per germline, CDR1 SGHAT and CDR2 FQNNGV. This CDR3 has 16 amino acids. CDR3 nucleotides: TGTGCCAGCAGCTTAGTCGCTAGCGGGAGGGGCAATGAGCAGTTCTTC. This codes for CASSLVASGRGNEQFF.

The J gene is TRBJ2-3, the V gene TRBV7-6, with D tentatively TRBD2 (7 bases). The germline V and J ends were trimmed by 1 base and 4 bases, with 18 bases remaining between them. CDR3 length: 17 residues. The germline V gene encodes CDR1 SGHVS and CDR2 FNYEAQ. As DNA, the CDR3 is TGTGCCAGCAGCTTAGTCGGAGGGGGGGCCTTTTCAGATACGCAGTATTTT. Residues: CASSLVGGGAFSDTQYF.

This clone was detected only once. This chain links TRBV6-1 with TRBJ2-3; 7 bases fit TRBD2. Losses at the gene ends were 7 bases for V and 4 bases for J; bases not matched to a gene: 5. CDR3 length: 13 residues. Germline CDR1 MNHNS, CDR2 SASEGT. The CDR3 DNA sequence: TGTGCCAGCAACGCGGGAGAAGCAGATACGCAGTATTTT. Translating gives CASNAGEADTQYF.

V is TRBV2 and J is TRBJ1-2; 7 bases agree with TRBD1. Per germline, CDR1 SNHLY and CDR2 FYNNEI. J lost 0 bases, V lost 9 bases, and 13 bases had no gene match. The CDR3 has 16 residues. The CDR3 DNA sequence: TGTGCCAGACGGGTCCCCAACACAGGGGCTAACTATGGCTACACCTTC. Its translation: CARRVPNTGANYGYTF.

The chain's CDR3 is CASLVAPGQMVGTEAFF. For the CDR3, the DNA is TGTGCCAGCTTGGTCGCCCCGGGACAAATGGTGGGCACTGAAGCTTTCTTT. The J gene is TRBJ1-1, the V gene TRBV2, with D possibly being TRBD1 (6 bases). Germline-derived CDR1 and CDR2 are SNHLY and FYNNEI. Trimming pared 8 bases from V and 4 bases from J, leaving 26 bases between. The CDR3 is 17 residues long.

J is TRBJ2-3 and V is TRBV5-1; D might be TRBD2 (6 bases). Germline assignment: CDR1 SGHRS and CDR2 YFSETQ. This CDR3 is built from 14 residues. V was clipped by 1 base and J by 3 bases, with 9 bases between them. CDR3 region: CASSLRAGTDTQYF. The DNA of the CDR3 is TGCGCCAGCAGCTTGAGGGCGGGAACAGATACGCAGTATTTT.

V gene TRBV14 combines with J gene TRBJ2-3; 7 nucleotides match TRBD1. The CDR3 has 15 residues. The V gene's germline CDR1 is SGHDN and CDR2 FVKESK. J was trimmed by 2 bases and V by 7 bases; bases with no gene match: 9. CDR3 region: CASTEGTVDTDTQYF. The CDR3 region has the DNA TGTGCCAGCACCGAAGGGACAGTCGACACAGATACGCAGTATTTT.

The chain combines TRBV2 with TRBJ1-5; D is unresolved. Germline-derived CDR1 and CDR2 are SNHLY and FYNNEI. The ends were cut back, 7 bases at V and 0 bases at J, with 7 bases in the middle. The CDR3 is 13 residues long. CDR3 nucleotides: TGTGCCAGCACTGCAGATAGCAATCAGCCCCAGCATTTT. It encodes CASTADSNQPQHF. Filled out from reference TRBV2 and TRBJ1-5, the complete variable domain reads EPEVTQTPSHQVTQMGQEVILRCVPISNHLYFYWYRQILGQKVEFLVSFYNNEISEKSEIFDDQFSVERPDGSNFTLKIRSTKLEDSAMYFCASTADSNQPQHFGDGTRLSIL.

In its sample, this clone was seen once. The chain has TRBV29-1 and TRBJ1-1; D unresolved. This CDR3 contains 14 residues. V shed 0 bases and J shed 7 bases, with 15 bases lying between them. Germline V CDR1 and CDR2: SQVTM, ANQGSEA. The CDR3 is CSVEDSPDGLEAFF. DNA of the CDR3: TGCAGCGTTGAAGATAGCCCAGACGGTCTTGAAGCTTTCTTT.

The V and J genes are TRBV11-2 and TRBJ2-2; maybe TRBD2 (5 bases). The V gene's germline CDR1 is SGHAT and CDR2 FQNNGV. This CDR3 is built from 14 residues. V lost 0 bases and J lost 6, with 8 bases in between. The CDR3 protein is CASSLEASPGELFF. The CDR3 bases are TGTGCCAGCAGCTTAGAGGCTAGCCCCGGGGAGCTGTTTTTT. The full variable domain, completed using reference TRBV11-2 and TRBJ2-2, is EAGVAQSPRYKIIEKRQSVAFWCNPISGHATLYWYQQILGQGPKLLIQFQNNGVVDDSQLPKDRFSAERLKGVDSTLKIQPAKLEDSAVYLCASSLEASPGELFFGEGSRLTVL.

The CDR3 region has the DNA TGTGCCAGTAGTGTTCGGGACACCAATCAGCCCCAGCATTTT. It translates to CASSVRDTNQPQHF. J is TRBJ1-5 and V is TRBV19; TRBD1 is a possible D gene (6 bases). Trimming took off 5 bases at V and 3 bases at J, with 11 bases between the two ends. CDR1 is LNHDA and CDR2 is SQIVND in the germline V gene (reference sequence). This CDR3 spans 14 amino acids.

The chain recombines TRBV6-4 with TRBJ1-2; TRBD1 matches at 10 bases. Unmatched junction bases numbered 5, after V lost 4 bases and J lost 6 bases. Per germline, CDR1 MRHNA and CDR2 SNTAGT. The CDR3 contains 14 residues. The CDR3: CASSATGGADGYTF. The CDR3 DNA sequence: TGTGCCAGCAGTGCGACAGGGGGCGCGGATGGCTACACCTTC.

V is TRBV11-3 and J is TRBJ2-7; weak D call: TRBD2 (6 bases). The germline V and J ends were trimmed by 0 bases and 10 bases, with 31 bases remaining between them. Germline CDR1 reads SGHNT; CDR2 reads YENEEA. The CDR3 is made up of 19 amino acids. This chain's CDR3 is CASSLEDVRGFRQGEVQYF. CDR3 bases: TGTGCCAGCAGCTTAGAGGATGTTCGGGGGTTTCGGCAGGGTGAGGTACAGTACTTC.

The V and J genes are TRBV4-1 and TRBJ2-7; D may be TRBD2 (7 bases). Germline V gene sequence: CDR1 MGHRA, CDR2 YSYEKL. The CDR3 is 15 amino acids. The V and J ends lost 2 bases and 3 bases respectively, with 14 bases between them. CDR3 sequence reads: CASSQQQGGGYEQYF. DNA for the CDR3: TGCGCCAGCAGCCAACAACAGGGAGGGGGCTACGAGCAGTACTTC.

The rearrangement links TRBV5-6 to TRBJ1-1; no clear D. The CDR3 length is 12 residues. Trimming shortened V by 3 bases and J by 3 bases, and 6 bases separated the two germline ends. Germline assignment: CDR1 SGHDT and CDR2 YYEEEE. The CDR3 bases are TGTGCCAGCAGCTACAGCCACACTGAAGCTTTCTTT. Translating gives CASSYSHTEAFF.

The chain combines TRBV27 with TRBJ2-7, with D hard to call. This CDR3 contains 14 residues. Germline CDR1 reads MNHEY; CDR2 reads SMNVEV (reference sequence). The ends were cut back, 5 bases at V and 0 bases at J, with 11 bases in the middle. CDR3 DNA sequence: TGTGCCAGCAGTCCCCGTGATAGCTCCTACGAGCAGTACTTC. Amino acids: CASSPRDSSYEQYF.

The gene calls are TRBV19 and TRBJ2-1, with 8 bases aligning to TRBD2. The CDR3 is 13 residues long. Germline CDR1 LNHDA, CDR2 SQIVND (reference sequence). The DNA of the CDR3 is TGTGCAGTTAGGGACCCCCTTAGCGGGAAGCAGTTCTTC. Translation: CAVRDPLSGKQFF.